The rows below give T cell receptor beta chains drawn from one sample of a study of cytomegalovirus exposure and HLA in healthy donors. Profiling relied on immunoSEQ multiplex PCR, and the TCRdb table lists in-frame clones only, not all of them. The sample records 95,000 to 100,000 clones, over 65% being singletons. Sequenced sample: PBMCs. The receptors derive from a woman aged 55-70 years in good health and CMV-seronegative. The CDR3 runs from the conserved cysteine through the conserved F or W. Expanded clones are given a class, and other clones once, few, many or no size at all.

length: 15; J: TRBJ2-2; size: .; V: TRBV7-2; CDR3: CASSLGQLNTGELFF
length: 15; J: TRBJ2-1; size: .; V: TRBV6-6; CDR3: CASSSGGGPHNEQFF
length: 16; J: TRBJ1-2; size: .; V: TRBV28; CDR3: CASSPYTRQGSHGYTF
length: 12; J: TRBJ2-1; size: few; V: TRBV2; CDR3: CASTTSGNEQFF
length: 14; J: TRBJ1-2; size: .; V: TRBV6-5; CDR3: CASSYSRRGYGYTF
length: 15; J: TRBJ2-1; size: .; V: TRBV9; CDR3: CASSISGGARDEQFF
length: 15; J: TRBJ1-1; size: .; V: TRBV9; CDR3: CASSPRPGGDTEAFF
length: 17; J: TRBJ1-2; size: .; V: TRBV4-1; CDR3: CASSQALRTGANYGYTF
length: 12; J: TRBJ2-5; size: once; V: TRBV15; CDR3: CATSRESERLNF
length: 15; J: TRBJ2-2; size: .; V: TRBV13; CDR3: CASSSSGRSTGELFF
length: 13; J: TRBJ1-5; size: few; V: TRBV6-1; CDR3: CASSEGLNQPQHF
length: 18; J: TRBJ2-5; size: .; V: TRBV28; CDR3: CASSTGGRLAAVQETQYF
length: 14; J: TRBJ1-1; size: .; V: TRBV7-9; CDR3: CASSQGQMNTEAFF
length: 18; J: TRBJ2-6; size: few; V: TRBV4-3; CDR3: CASSQEFQGAVGANVLTF
length: 16; J: TRBJ2-3; size: .; V: TRBV9; CDR3: CASSGSTSGYTDTQYF
length: 13; J: TRBJ1-2; size: .; V: TRBV5-1; CDR3: CASSFTRGSGYTF
length: 12; J: TRBJ1-2; size: .; V: TRBV6-5; CDR3: CASSSGGHGYTF
length: 19; J: TRBJ1-1; size: .; V: TRBV10-3; CDR3: CAISDSPRDRGPQITEAFF
length: 14; J: TRBJ1-4; size: .; V: TRBV9; CDR3: CASTRTGDNEKLFF
length: 12; J: TRBJ1-2; size: .; V: TRBV5-4; CDR3: CALGVRNYGYTF
length: 13; J: TRBJ1-2; size: .; V: TRBV2; CDR3: CASSEQGARSYTF
length: 15; J: TRBJ2-7; size: .; V: TRBV28; CDR3: CASSVAGPMLYEQYF
length: 16; J: TRBJ1-2; size: .; V: TRBV4-1; CDR3: CASSQDQRSANYGYTF
length: 15; J: TRBJ2-5; size: .; V: TRBV10-3; CDR3: CAIRRTGGEGETQYF
length: 16; J: TRBJ2-3; size: .; V: TRBV27; CDR3: CASSAGLAGMTDTQYF
length: 15; J: TRBJ1-2; size: .; V: TRBV27; CDR3: CASSPRQGRNYGYTF
length: 15; J: TRBJ1-5; size: .; V: TRBV4-3; CDR3: CASSQESGASQPQHF
length: 14; J: TRBJ2-3; size: .; V: TRBV19; CDR3: CASSVETSGGASNF
length: 13; J: TRBJ1-1; size: .; V: TRBV4-1; CDR3: CASSQDRMAEAFF
length: 13; J: TRBJ2-7; size: .; V: TRBV18; CDR3: CASSSSGTSEQYF
length: 13; J: TRBJ1-1; size: .; V: TRBV7-8; CDR3: CASSVRDSTEAFF
length: 12; J: TRBJ1-2; size: .; V: TRBV6-5; CDR3: CASAGGLGGYTF
length: 18; J: TRBJ1-4; size: few; V: TRBV30; CDR3: CAWNYGTGIIREDEKLFF
length: 13; J: TRBJ1-1; size: .; V: TRBV29-1; CDR3: CSLRDKLNTEAFF
length: 13; J: TRBJ1-2; size: .; V: TRBV28; CDR3: CASSLGGVYGYTF
length: 12; J: TRBJ2-7; size: once; V: TRBV5-1; CDR3: CASSLNGYEQYF
length: 15; J: TRBJ2-2; size: .; V: TRBV6-5; CDR3: CASSYFGQGPGELFF